One sample yielded the 15 T cell receptor beta chains listed below, sequenced in a study of T cell responses to AZD1222 COVID-19 vaccine listed by TCRdb under 2021. Read against the paper, the sample's time point label means: baseline before first vaccination. Library method: the immunoSEQ multiplex PCR assay. Sourced from immuneACCESS, this table was stored by TCRdb with only in-frame sequences that have V and J called. A share of the clones is absent; for the studies checked, an unresolved V gene accounts for under half, and the remainder has no known explanation. Recorded for this sample are roughly 200,000 clones; 80% to 90% of them occurred a single time. Around 7.9% of the sample lies in the top ten. Sequencing was performed on peripheral blood, taken on day 0 of AZD1222 vaccination. The receptor source for this set is an adult in good health.

The chain is built from TRBV9 and TRBJ2-2; D gene ambiguous. CDR1 and CDR2 (germline): SGDLS, YYNGEE. V was cut by 0 bases and J by 5 bases, with 5 bases left in between. The CDR3 has 13 amino acids. CDR3 residues: CASSVGTTGELFF. CDR3 in DNA: TGTGCCAGCAGCGTAGGTACGACCGGGGAGCTGTTTTTT. The full variable domain, completed using reference TRBV9 and TRBJ2-2, is DSGVTQTPKHLITATGQRVTLRCSPRSGDLSVYWYQQSLDQGLQFLIQYYNGEERAKGNILERFSAQQFPDLHSELNLSSLELGDSALYFCASSVGTTGELFFGEGSRLTVL.

This chain links TRBV2 with TRBJ1-1; a possible D gene is TRBD1 (6 bases). The CDR3 loop spans 17 amino acids. CDR1 is SNHLY, CDR2 FYNNEI, per germline. V gave up 6 bases and J gave up 1 base, with 21 bases separating them. CDR3 amino acids: CASSGGGGGARNTEAFF. Written as DNA, the CDR3 is TGTGCCAGCAGCGGAGGTGGGGGGGGCGCAAGGAACACTGAAGCTTTCTTT.

This chain uses TRBV5-1 with TRBJ2-5, with 7 bases identical to TRBD2. The CDR3 length is 16 residues. From germline, CDR1 is SGHRS and CDR2 YFSETQ. V shed 4 bases and J 1 base; nucleotides not matched to a gene: 10. In DNA form, the CDR3 reads TGCGCCAGCAGCGGGGGGGACTCTGTACTCCAAGAGACCCAGTACTTC. The encoded protein is CASSGGDSVLQETQYF. Drawing the rest from reference TRBV5-1 and TRBJ2-5, the complete variable domain is KAGVTQTPRYLIKTRGQQVTLSCSPISGHRSVSWYQQTPGQGLQFLFEYFSETQRNKGNFPGRFSGRQFSNSRSEMNVSTLELGDSALYLCASSGGDSVLQETQYFGPGTRLLVL.

The CDR3 DNA is TGTGCCAGCTCACCAAGGGGTGTAAATACCGGGGAGCTGTTTTTT. Its translation: CASSPRGVNTGELFF. The V and J genes are TRBV18 and TRBJ2-2; TRBD1 is a possible D gene (5 bases). Trimming removed 2 bases from V and 5 bases from J, with 12 bases in between. The CDR3 runs to 15 residues. Germline values: CDR1 KGHSH, CDR2 LQKENI.

The chain has TRBV6-1 and TRBJ1-1, with 10 bases identical to TRBD1. This CDR3 has 17 residues. Germline CDR1 MNHNS, CDR2 SASEGT. Trimming at V came to 4 bases and at J to 4 bases, leaving 12 bases not matched to a gene. CDR3 sequence (DNA): TGTGCCAGCAGTGCGGGACAGGGGTGGGTAGTTGGCACTGAAGCTTTCTTT. Its protein product is CASSAGQGWVVGTEAFF.

This clone was seen a single time. The rearrangement links TRBV7-8 to TRBJ2-7; D is perhaps TRBD2 (5 bases). The V and J ends lost 4 bases and 8 bases respectively, with 21 bases between them. This CDR3 is built from 15 residues. Germline assignment: CDR1 SGHVS and CDR2 FQNEAQ. Here the CDR3 reads CASSSPAATSTKQYF. The CDR3 DNA follows: TGTGCCAGCAGCTCGCCCGCGGCTACTAGTACGAAGCAGTACTTC. The complete variable domain, with remaining parts taken from reference TRBV7-8 and TRBJ2-7, reads GAGVSQSPRYKVAKRGQDVALRCDPISGHVSLFWYQQALGQGPEFLTYFQNEAQLDKSGLPSDRFFAERPEGSVSTLKIQRTQQEDSAVYLCASSSPAATSTKQYFGPGTRLTVT.

This clone was picked up a small number of times. The sample contains more than one DNA sequence encoding this CDR3. The chain links TRBV6-1 to TRBJ1-5; D is perhaps TRBD1 (5 bases). This CDR3 contains 15 residues. V lost 1 base, J lost 3 bases, and 10 bases lay in between. Germline lookup yields CDR1 MNHNS and CDR2 SASEGT. The CDR3 sequence is CASSEVGGYNQPQHF. For the CDR3, the DNA is TGTGCCAGCAGTGAAGTCGGGGGGTACAATCAGCCCCAGCATTTT.

The genes are TRBV28 and TRBJ2-3; 7 nucleotides agree with TRBD2. The CDR3 covers 16 residues. V lost 5 bases and J lost 3; bases outside the gene matches: 11. Germline V gene sequence: CDR1 MDHEN, CDR2 SYDVKM. The CDR3 reads CASSQLQGGRTDTQYF. CDR3 in DNA: TGTGCCAGCAGTCAACTCCAGGGAGGGCGTACAGATACGCAGTATTTT.

This clone was detected only once. The rearrangement links TRBV5-1 to TRBJ2-5, with 10 bases identical to TRBD1. This CDR3 region has 15 residues. The J segment lost 7 bases and the V segment lost 4 bases, leaving 10 bases of the junction unmatched. Germline CDR1 SGHRS, CDR2 YFSETQ. CDR3 bases: TGCGCCAGCAGCATAGGACAGGGGGTAGCTGTGACCCAGTACTTC. Translation: CASSIGQGVAVTQYF.

The gene calls are TRBV5-6 and TRBJ1-3, with D uncertain. CDR1 is SGHDT, CDR2 YYEEEE, per germline. With 0 bases removed from V and 3 bases from J, the gap between germline ends came to 10 bases. The CDR3 loop spans 15 amino acids. The CDR3 DNA is TGTGCCAGCAGCTTGGGTTTCGGCAGTGGAAACACCATATATTTT. Its translation: CASSLGFGSGNTIYF. Variable domain in full (rest from reference TRBV5-6 and TRBJ1-3): DAGVTQSPTHLIKTRGQQVTLRCSPKSGHDTVSWYQQALGQGPQFIFQYYEEEERQRGNFPDRFSGHQFPNYSSELNVNALLLGDSALYLCASSLGFGSGNTIYFGEGSWLTVV.

This rearrangement joins TRBV4-1 to TRBJ2-1, with D perhaps matching TRBD1 (5 bases). V shed 1 base and J shed 3 bases, with 7 bases lying between them. The CDR3 sequence is 14 residues long. Germline V gene data show CDR1 as MGHRA and CDR2 as YSYEKL. CDR3 bases: TGCGCCAGCAGCCAAGCCAGGGTCTACAATGAGCAGTTCTTC. This codes for CASSQARVYNEQFF.

The rearrangement links TRBV16 to TRBJ1-2; D is ambiguous. The V gene's germline CDR1 is KGHSY and CDR2 FQNENV. The CDR3 extends over 13 amino acids. The V and J ends lost 0 bases and 4 bases respectively, with 6 bases between them. The CDR3 coding sequence is TGTGCCAGCAGCCAATCGGGTCTCTATGGCTACACCTTC. It is translated as CASSQSGLYGYTF.

The gene calls are TRBV7-9 and TRBJ1-4; TRBD1 aligns across 8 bases. The CDR3 is 14 amino acids. The V gene's germline CDR1 is SEHNR and CDR2 FQNEAQ (reference sequence). Trimming took 0 bases from V and 8 from J; bases not matched to a gene: 2. The CDR3 sequence is CASSLAQGAEKLFF. The CDR3 region has the DNA TGTGCCAGCAGCTTAGCCCAGGGGGCAGAAAAACTGTTTTTT.

The gene calls are TRBV13 and TRBJ1-3; TRBD1 matches at 7 bases. The germline V gene has CDR1 PRHDT and CDR2 FYEKMQ (reference sequence). There are 17 residues in the CDR3. The V and J ends lost 0 bases and 0 bases, in that order; junction bases with no gene match: 5. The CDR3 sequence: CASSLGLRQGSGNTIYF. The CDR3 DNA sequence: TGTGCCAGCAGCTTAGGTTTAAGACAGGGCTCTGGAAACACCATATATTTT.

The chain recombines TRBV9 with TRBJ2-1; D is undetermined. V was trimmed by 0 bases and J by 0 bases, leaving 10 bases between them. The CDR3 sequence is 16 residues long. CDR1 and CDR2 from the germline V gene are SGDLS and YYNGEE. DNA for the CDR3: TGTGCCAGCAGCGTAGTCGGCCTACTCTCCTACAATGAGCAGTTCTTC. Amino acids: CASSVVGLLSYNEQFF.